This is a list of T cell receptor beta chains from one sample in a study of blood T cell repertoires in COVID-19. Here immunoSEQ multiplex PCR was the method, and the copy in TCRdb shows in-frame clones only, minus some. The table shows about 360,000 clones, with 80% to 90% occurring only once. Sequences were obtained from PBMCs or T cells enriched from blood (not recorded which). All receptors come from a young man who had recovered from COVID-19. The CDR3 runs from the conserved cysteine through the conserved F or W. Fields, in order: V gene, J gene, clone size, D gene, CDR3 protein, CDR3 DNA. D genes are given only for firm matches. Expanded clones get a size class; other rows say once, few or many, or leave the size out.

TRBV19,TRBJ2-6,-,TRBD1,CASSIAGTGYSGANVLTF,TGTGCCAGTAGTATTGCTGGGACAGGTTACTCTGGGGCCAACGTCCTGACTTTC
TRBV6-2/TRBV6-3,TRBJ1-2,-,TRBD1,CASSYSRHRGDFYRYGYTF,TGTGCCAGCAGTTACTCGAGACACAGGGGGGATTTCTATCGGTATGGCTACACCTTC
TRBV5-1,TRBJ1-2,-,TRBD1,CASSPDRTSYGYTF,TGCGCCAGCAGCCCGGACAGGACTTCCTATGGCTACACCTTC
TRBV5-6,TRBJ2-2,-,TRBD1,CASSSYRGAGELFF,TGTGCCAGCAGCAGCTACAGGGGAGCCGGGGAGCTGTTTTTT
TRBV4-3,TRBJ2-1,-,TRBD2,CASSLAGTSGGHEQFF,TGCGCCAGCAGCCTCGCCGGGACTAGCGGGGGCCATGAGCAGTTCTTC
TRBV30,TRBJ2-7,-,-,CAWSVMGGPEQYF,TGTGCCTGGAGTGTAATGGGTGGGCCCGAGCAGTACTTC
TRBV4-1,TRBJ1-1,-,TRBD1,CASSLRTGRDTEAFF,TGCGCCAGCAGCCTCCGGACAGGGAGGGACACTGAAGCTTTCTTT
TRBV3-1/TRBV3-2,TRBJ1-4,-,TRBD1,CASSLWTGDNEKLFF,TGTGCCAGCAGCCTCTGGACAGGCGACAATGAAAAACTGTTTTTT
TRBV6-5,TRBJ1-1,-,TRBD1,CATFTGGRTEAFF,TGTGCCACCTTCACAGGGGGCAGGACTGAAGCTTTCTTT
TRBV3-1/TRBV3-2,TRBJ2-1,-,TRBD2,CASSRQLAGVGNEQFF,TGTGCCAGCAGCCGCCAACTAGCGGGGGTTGGCAATGAGCAGTTCTTC
TRBV4-2,TRBJ2-6,once,-,CASSQQTGAGANVLTF,TGTGCCAGCAGCCAACAGACGGGGGCTGGGGCCAACGTCCTGACTTTC